This is a list of T cell receptor beta chains from one sample in a study of blood T cells in healthy people across ages. TCRdb reprocessed the 5' RACE reads via MiXCR and lists one record per CDR3 protein. The sample has hundreds of thousands of distinct CDR3 sequences; approximately 21% are singletons. The sequenced sample was blood. These receptors all come from a man between 65 and 80 years old in good health. CDR3s include the opening cysteine and the closing phenylalanine or tryptophan. D genes are given only for firm matches. Size values are once, few and many counts, or a class for expanded clones, and some rows have none.

v_call	d_call	clone_size	j_call	cdr3_nt	cdr3_aa
TRBV20-1	TRBD2	few	TRBJ2-3	TGCAGTGCTAGAGATCCCGGACTAGTAACAGATACGCAGTATTTT	CSARDPGLVTDTQYF
TRBV5-1	-	-	TRBJ2-1	TGCGCCAGCAGCTTGGTGGCAGGGGATTACAATGAGCAGTTCTTC	CASSLVAGDYNEQFF
TRBV20-1	TRBD2	once	TRBJ2-5	TGCAGTGCCCAACTAGCGGGCCTATACCAAGAGACCCAGTACTTC	CSAQLAGLYQETQYF
TRBV20-1	TRBD1	few	TRBJ1-2	TGCAGTGCCCGGACAGGGACGGTCTATGGCTACACCTTC	CSARTGTVYGYTF
TRBV11-1	-	-	TRBJ2-1	TGTGCCAGCAGCTTCTGGGGGTACAATGAGCAGTTCTTC	CASSFWGYNEQFF
TRBV30	TRBD1	few	TRBJ2-6	TGTGTCTGGAGTGGAGGGACAGGGGTACTCTCTGGGGCCAACGTCCTGACTTTC	CVWSGGTGVLSGANVLTF
TRBV6-1	-	-	TRBJ1-5	TGTGCCAGCAGTGGCCGGGCCTCCCGGGACCAGCCCCAGCATTTT	CASSGRASRDQPQHF
TRBV3-1	-	-	TRBJ2-7	TGTGCCAGCAGCCAAGAGGGAGGCGAGCAGTACTTC	CASSQEGGEQYF
TRBV18	TRBD1	few	TRBJ2-4	TGTGCCAGCTCACCGGGGACAGAGATACCCTTAGCCAAAAACATTCAGTACTTC	CASSPGTEIPLAKNIQYF
TRBV21-1	-	-	TRBJ2-5	TGTGCCAGCAGCAAAGCGCCTATCGAGACCCAGTACTTC	CASSKAPIETQYF
TRBV6-1	-	-	TRBJ1-1	TGTGCCAGCAGTACCCAGGTTCAACTTACGGGTGAAGCTTTCTTT	CASSTQVQLTGEAFF
TRBV15	TRBD2	few	TRBJ2-7	TGTGCCACCAGCACGCGAGCGGGAGGAAGCGAGCAGTACTTC	CATSTRAGGSEQYF
TRBV20-1	TRBD1	few	TRBJ2-5	TGCAGTGCTAGAGACAGGGGGAAGCAAGAGACCCAGTACTTC	CSARDRGKQETQYF